This T cell receptor (beta chain) emerged from a study of CD8 T cells in ankylosing spondylitis. Study conclusions and caveats: Disease-associated clones were CD8+ and fairly uncommon in peripheral blood. According to the report, clones linked to the disease were significantly enriched in matched synovial fluid samples taken from ankylosing spondylitis patients. Earlier studies detected some motif variants in reactive arthritis synovial fluid and blood.

This CDR3 region has 16 residues. Germline V gives CDR1 DFQATT, CDR2 SNEGSKA (reference sequence). V lost 5 bases to trimming and J lost 0 bases, with 17 bases between them. TCRdb passed the 5' RACE reads through MiXCR, listing each CDR3 protein once. The top ten clones hold approximately 4.6% of a sample with some 270,000 distinct CDR3 sequences, roughly 32% of them seen once. Concerning this clonotype: Its antigen is undetermined.

Sequenced: blood, either unsorted or a sorted T cell fraction (not recorded which). The TCR comes from a male donor with ankylosing spondylitis or in good health (not recorded which). The chain combines TRBV20-1 with TRBJ1-5; TRBD1 is a possible D gene (6 bases). CDR3 coding DNA: TGCAGTGCTGAAGGACAGCCAGAGGTTAGCAATCAGCCCCAGCATTTT. It yields the protein CSAEGQPEVSNQPQHF.